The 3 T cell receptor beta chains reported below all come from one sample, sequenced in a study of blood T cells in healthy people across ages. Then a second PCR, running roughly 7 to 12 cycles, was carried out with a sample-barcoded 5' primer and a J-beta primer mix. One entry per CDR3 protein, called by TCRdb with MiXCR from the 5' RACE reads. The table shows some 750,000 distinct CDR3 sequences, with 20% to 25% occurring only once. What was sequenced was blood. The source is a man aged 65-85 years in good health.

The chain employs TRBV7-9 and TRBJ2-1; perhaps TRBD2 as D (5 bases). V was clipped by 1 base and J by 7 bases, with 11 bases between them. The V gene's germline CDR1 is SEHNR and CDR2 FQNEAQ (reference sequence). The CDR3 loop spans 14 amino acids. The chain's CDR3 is CASSLGLATNEQFF. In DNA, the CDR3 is TGTGCCAGCAGCTTAGGTCTAGCCACGAATGAGCAGTTCTTC.

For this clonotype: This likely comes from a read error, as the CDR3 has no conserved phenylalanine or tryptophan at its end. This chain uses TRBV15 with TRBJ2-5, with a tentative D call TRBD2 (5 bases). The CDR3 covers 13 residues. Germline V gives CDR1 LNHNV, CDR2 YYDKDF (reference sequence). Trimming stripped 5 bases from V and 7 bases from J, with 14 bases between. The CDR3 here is CATSEDSQMTQYL. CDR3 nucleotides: TGTGCCACCAGCGAGGACTCGCAAATGACCCAGTACCTC.

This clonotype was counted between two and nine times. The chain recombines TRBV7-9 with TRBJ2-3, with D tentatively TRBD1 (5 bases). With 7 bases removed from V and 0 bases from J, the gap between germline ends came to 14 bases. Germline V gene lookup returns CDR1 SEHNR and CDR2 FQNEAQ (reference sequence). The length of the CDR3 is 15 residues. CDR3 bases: TGTGCCAGCACCCCGTCGCAGGGTAGCACAGATACGCAGTATTTT. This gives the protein CASTPSQGSTDTQYF. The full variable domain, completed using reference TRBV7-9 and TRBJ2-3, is DTGVSQNPRHKITKRGQNVTFRCDPISEHNRLYWYRQTLGQGPEFLTYFQNEAQLEKSRLLSDRFSAERPKGSFSTLEIQRTEQGDSAMYLCASTPSQGSTDTQYFGPGTRLTVL.